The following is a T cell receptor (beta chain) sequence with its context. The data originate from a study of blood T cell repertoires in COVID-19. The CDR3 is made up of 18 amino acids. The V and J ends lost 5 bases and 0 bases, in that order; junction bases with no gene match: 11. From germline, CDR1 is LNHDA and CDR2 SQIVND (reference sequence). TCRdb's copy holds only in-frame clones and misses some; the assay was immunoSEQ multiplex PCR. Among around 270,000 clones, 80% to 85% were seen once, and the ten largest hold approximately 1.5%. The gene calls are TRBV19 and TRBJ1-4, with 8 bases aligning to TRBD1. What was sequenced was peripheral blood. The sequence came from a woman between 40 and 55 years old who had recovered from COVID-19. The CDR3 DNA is TGTGCCAGTAGTTACCGGGACAGGAAAACAACAACTAATGAAAAACTGTTTTTT. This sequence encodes CASSYRDRKTTTNEKLFF.